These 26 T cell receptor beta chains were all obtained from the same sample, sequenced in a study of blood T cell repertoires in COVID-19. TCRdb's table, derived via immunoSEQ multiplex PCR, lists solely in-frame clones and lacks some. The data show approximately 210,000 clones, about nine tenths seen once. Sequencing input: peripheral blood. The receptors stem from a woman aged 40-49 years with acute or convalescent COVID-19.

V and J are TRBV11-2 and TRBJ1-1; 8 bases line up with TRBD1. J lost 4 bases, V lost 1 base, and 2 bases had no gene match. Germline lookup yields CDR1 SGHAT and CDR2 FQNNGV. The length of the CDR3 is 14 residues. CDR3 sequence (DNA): TGTGCCAGCAGCTTAGCCACAGGGGGCACTGAAGCTTTCTTT. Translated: CASSLATGGTEAFF.

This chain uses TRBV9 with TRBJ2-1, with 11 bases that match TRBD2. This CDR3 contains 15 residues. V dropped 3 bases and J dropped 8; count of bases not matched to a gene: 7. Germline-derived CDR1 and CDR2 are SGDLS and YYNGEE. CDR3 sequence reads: CASSETSGAWDEQFF. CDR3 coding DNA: TGTGCCAGCAGCGAGACTAGCGGGGCTTGGGATGAGCAGTTCTTC.

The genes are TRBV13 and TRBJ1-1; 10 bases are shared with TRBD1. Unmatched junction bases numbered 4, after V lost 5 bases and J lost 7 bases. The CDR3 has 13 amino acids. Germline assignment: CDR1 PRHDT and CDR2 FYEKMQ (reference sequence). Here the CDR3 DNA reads TGTGCCAGCAGCCTGGGACAGGGGTTTGAAGCTTTCTTT. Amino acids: CASSLGQGFEAFF.

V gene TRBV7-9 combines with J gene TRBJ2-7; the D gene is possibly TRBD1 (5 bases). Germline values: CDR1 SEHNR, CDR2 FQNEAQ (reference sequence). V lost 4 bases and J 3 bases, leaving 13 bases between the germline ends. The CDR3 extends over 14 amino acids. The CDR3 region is CASSSEQGDYEQYV. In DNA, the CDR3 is TGTGCCAGCAGCTCGGAGCAGGGCGACTACGAGCAGTACGTC.

In nucleotides, the CDR3 is TGTGCCAGCAGGGGACAGGGGAGAAATAATTCACCCCTCCACTTT. Translated, it gives CASRGQGRNNSPLHF. The rearrangement joins TRBV6-5 to TRBJ1-6; TRBD1 agrees at 10 bases. J was trimmed by 5 bases and V by 6 bases; bases with no gene match: 4. The germline V gene encodes CDR1 MNHEY and CDR2 SVGAGI. The CDR3 runs to 15 residues.

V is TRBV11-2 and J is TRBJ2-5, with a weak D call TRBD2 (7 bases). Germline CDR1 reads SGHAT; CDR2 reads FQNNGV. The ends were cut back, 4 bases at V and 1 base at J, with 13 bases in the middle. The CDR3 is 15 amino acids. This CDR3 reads CASSSRGGGQETQYF. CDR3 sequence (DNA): TGTGCCAGCAGCTCTAGGGGGGGAGGCCAAGAGACCCAGTACTTC.

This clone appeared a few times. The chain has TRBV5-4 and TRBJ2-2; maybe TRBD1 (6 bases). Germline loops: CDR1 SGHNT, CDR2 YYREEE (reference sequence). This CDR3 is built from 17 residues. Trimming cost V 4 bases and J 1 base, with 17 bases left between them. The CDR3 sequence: CASSNLPGHLNTGELFF. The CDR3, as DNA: TGTGCCAGCAGCAATCTACCGGGACACTTGAACACCGGGGAGCTGTTTTTT.

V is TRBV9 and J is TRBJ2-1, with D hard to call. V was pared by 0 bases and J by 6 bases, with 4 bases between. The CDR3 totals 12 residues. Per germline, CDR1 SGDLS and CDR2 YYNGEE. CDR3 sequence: CASSVAGNEQFF. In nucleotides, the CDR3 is TGTGCCAGCAGCGTAGCGGGCAATGAGCAGTTCTTC.

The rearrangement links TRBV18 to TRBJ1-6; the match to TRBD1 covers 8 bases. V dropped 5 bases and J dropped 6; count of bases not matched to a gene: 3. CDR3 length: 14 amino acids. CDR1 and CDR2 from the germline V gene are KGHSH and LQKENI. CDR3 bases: TGTGCCAGCTCAAAAGGACAGGGTAATTCACCCCTCCACTTT. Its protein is CASSKGQGNSPLHF.

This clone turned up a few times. The chain's CDR3 is CASKGVRWPEAFF. DNA for the CDR3: TGTGCCAGCAAGGGAGTCAGGTGGCCCGAAGCTTTCTTT. The chain employs TRBV2 and TRBJ1-1; D ambiguous. This CDR3 has 13 residues. V was shortened by 7 bases and J by 8 bases, with 17 bases between the two germline ends. The germline V gene encodes CDR1 SNHLY and CDR2 FYNNEI.

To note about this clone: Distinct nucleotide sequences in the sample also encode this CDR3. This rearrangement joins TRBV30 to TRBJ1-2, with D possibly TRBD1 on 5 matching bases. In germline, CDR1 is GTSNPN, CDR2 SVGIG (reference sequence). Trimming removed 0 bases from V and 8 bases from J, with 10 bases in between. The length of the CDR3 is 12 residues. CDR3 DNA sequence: TGTGCCTGGAGTGTACGGGGGTACGGCTACACCTTC. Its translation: CAWSVRGYGYTF.

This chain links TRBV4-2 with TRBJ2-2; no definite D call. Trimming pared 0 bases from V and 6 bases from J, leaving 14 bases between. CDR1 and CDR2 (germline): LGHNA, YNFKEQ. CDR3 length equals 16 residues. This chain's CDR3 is CASSQDISASAGELFF. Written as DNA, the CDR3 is TGTGCCAGCAGCCAAGATATCAGCGCATCGGCCGGGGAGCTGTTTTTT.

As DNA, the CDR3 is TGTGCCTGGAGTGTACGTCTGGGAGGGGTTGGAAACACCATATATTTT. It translates to CAWSVRLGGVGNTIYF. The chain recombines TRBV30 with TRBJ1-3; TRBD1 is a possible D gene (5 bases). The CDR3 runs 16 residues. V was clipped by 0 bases and J by 3 bases, with 15 bases between them. Germline assignment: CDR1 GTSNPN and CDR2 SVGIG (reference sequence).

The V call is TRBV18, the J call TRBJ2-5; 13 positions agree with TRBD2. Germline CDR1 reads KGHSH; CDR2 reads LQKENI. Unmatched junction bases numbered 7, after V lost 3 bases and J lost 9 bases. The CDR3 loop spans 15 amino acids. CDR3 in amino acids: CASSPGLAGLWAQYF. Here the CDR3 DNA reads TGTGCCAGCTCACCGGGACTAGCGGGGCTATGGGCCCAGTACTTC.

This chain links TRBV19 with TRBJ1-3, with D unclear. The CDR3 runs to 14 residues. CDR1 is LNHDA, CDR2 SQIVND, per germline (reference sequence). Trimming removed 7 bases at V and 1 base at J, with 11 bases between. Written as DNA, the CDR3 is TGTGCCAGTACCCAGCGCAGTTCTGGAAACACCATATATTTT. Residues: CASTQRSSGNTIYF.

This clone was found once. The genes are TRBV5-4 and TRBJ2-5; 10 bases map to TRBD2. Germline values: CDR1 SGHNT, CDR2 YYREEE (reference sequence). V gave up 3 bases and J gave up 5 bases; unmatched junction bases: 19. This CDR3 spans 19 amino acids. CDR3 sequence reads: CASSSSLMGLASLRETQYF. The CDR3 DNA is TGTGCCAGCAGCTCCTCTCTCATGGGACTAGCGAGCCTGCGGGAGACCCAGTACTTC.

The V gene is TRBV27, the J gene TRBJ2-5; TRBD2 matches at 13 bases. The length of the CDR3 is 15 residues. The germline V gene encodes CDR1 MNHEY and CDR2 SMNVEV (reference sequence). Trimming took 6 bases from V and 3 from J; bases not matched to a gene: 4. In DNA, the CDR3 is TGTGCCAGCAGCCGGACTAGCGGGGGAGAAGAGACCCAGTACTTC. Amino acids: CASSRTSGGEETQYF.

The CDR3 nucleotides read TGCGCCAGCAGCTTGGAGACTAGTTGGGAGACCCAGTACTTC. It is translated as CASSLETSWETQYF. The V call is TRBV5-1, the J call TRBJ2-5; D is perhaps TRBD2 (6 bases). CDR3 length equals 14 residues. Germline-derived CDR1 and CDR2 are SGHRS and YFSETQ. The V end was cut by 0 bases, the J end by 5 bases, with 11 bases between.

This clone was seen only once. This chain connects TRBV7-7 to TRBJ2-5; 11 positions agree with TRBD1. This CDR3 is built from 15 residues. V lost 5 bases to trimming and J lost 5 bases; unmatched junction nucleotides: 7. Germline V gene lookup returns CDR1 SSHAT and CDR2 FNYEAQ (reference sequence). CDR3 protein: CASSLGQGAVETQYF. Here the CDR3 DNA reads TGTGCCAGCAGCCTAGGACAGGGGGCGGTGGAGACCCAGTACTTC.

The CDR3 reads CASSLVIRDSPLHF. The DNA for the CDR3 is TGTGCCAGCAGCTTAGTGATCAGGGATTCACCCCTCCACTTT. The chain joins TRBV7-2 to TRBJ1-6; D may be TRBD1 (5 bases). The V end was cut by 1 base, the J end by 8 bases, with 9 bases between. The CDR3 length is 14 residues. Germline V gives CDR1 SGHTA, CDR2 FQGNSA. Full variable domain (remainder filled in from reference TRBV7-2 and TRBJ1-6): GAGVSQSPSNKVTEKGKDVELRCDPISGHTALYWYRQSLGQGLEFLIYFQGNSAPDKSGLPSDRFSAERTGGSVSTLTIQRTQQEDSAVYLCASSLVIRDSPLHFGNGTRLTVT.

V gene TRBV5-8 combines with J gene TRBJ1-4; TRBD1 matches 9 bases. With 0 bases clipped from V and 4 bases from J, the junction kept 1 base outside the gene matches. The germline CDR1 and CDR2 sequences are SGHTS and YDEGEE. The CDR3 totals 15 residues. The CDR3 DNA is TGTGCCAGCAGCTTGGGGGACAGGGATAATGAAAAACTGTTTTTT. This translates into CASSLGDRDNEKLFF.

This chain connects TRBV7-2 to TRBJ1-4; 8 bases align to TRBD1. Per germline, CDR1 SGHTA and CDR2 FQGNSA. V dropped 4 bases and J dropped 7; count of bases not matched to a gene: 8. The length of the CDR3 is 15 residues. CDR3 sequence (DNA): TGTGCCAGCAGCTCAGGGCAGGGGGCCTTTGAAAAACTGTTTTTT. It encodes CASSSGQGAFEKLFF.

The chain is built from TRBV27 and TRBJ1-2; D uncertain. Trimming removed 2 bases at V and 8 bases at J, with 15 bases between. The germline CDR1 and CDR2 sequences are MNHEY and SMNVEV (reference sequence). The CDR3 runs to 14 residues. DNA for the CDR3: TGTGCCAGCAGTTTAAATCTCGGGGTGGGAGGCTACACCTTC. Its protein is CASSLNLGVGGYTF.

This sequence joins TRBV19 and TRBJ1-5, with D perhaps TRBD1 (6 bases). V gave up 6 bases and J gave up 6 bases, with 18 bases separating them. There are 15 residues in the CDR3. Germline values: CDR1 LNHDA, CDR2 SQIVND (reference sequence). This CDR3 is CASRAGVLRLQPQHF. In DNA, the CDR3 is TGTGCCAGTAGGGCAGGGGTTCTAAGGCTTCAGCCCCAGCATTTT.

The CDR3 here is CRPLRNYGYTF. CDR3 nucleotides: TGCCGCCCCCTACGGAACTATGGCTACACCTTC. This sequence joins TRBV20-1 and TRBJ1-2; no firm D call. The germline gives CDR1 DFQATT, CDR2 SNEGSKA (reference sequence). There are 11 residues in the CDR3.

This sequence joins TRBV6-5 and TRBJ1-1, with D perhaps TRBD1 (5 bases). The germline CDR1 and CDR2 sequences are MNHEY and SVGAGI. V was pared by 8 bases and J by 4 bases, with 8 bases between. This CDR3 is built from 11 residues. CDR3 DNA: TGTGCCAGCGTCCAGGGCACTGAAGCTTTCTTT. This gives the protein CASVQGTEAFF.